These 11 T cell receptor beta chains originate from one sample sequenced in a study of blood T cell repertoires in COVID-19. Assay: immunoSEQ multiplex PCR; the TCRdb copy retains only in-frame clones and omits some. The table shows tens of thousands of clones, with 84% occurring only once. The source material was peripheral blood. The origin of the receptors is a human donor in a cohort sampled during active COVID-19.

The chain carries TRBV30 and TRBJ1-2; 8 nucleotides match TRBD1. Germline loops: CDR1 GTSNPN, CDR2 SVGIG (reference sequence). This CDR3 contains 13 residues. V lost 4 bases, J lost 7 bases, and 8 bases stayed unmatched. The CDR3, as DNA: TGTGCCTGGACTAGCGGACAGGGCGGTGGCTACACCTTC. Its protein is CAWTSGQGGGYTF.

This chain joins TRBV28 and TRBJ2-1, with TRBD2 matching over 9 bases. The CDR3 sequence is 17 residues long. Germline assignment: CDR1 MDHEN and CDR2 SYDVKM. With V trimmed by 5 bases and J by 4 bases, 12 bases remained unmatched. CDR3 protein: CASSPADSGRRYNEQFF. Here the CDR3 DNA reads TGTGCCAGCAGTCCAGCCGATAGCGGGAGAAGGTACAATGAGCAGTTCTTC.

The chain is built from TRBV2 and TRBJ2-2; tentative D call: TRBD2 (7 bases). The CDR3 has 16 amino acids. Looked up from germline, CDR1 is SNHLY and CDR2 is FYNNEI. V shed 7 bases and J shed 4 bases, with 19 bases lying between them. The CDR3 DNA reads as TGTGCCAGCACCGGAGTGGGGGGGGCTTCCACCGGGGAGCTGTTTTTT. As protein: CASTGVGGASTGELFF.

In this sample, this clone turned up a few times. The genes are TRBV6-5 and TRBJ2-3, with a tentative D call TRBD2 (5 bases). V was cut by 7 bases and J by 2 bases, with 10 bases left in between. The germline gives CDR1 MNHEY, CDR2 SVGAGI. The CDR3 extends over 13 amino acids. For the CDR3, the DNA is TGTGCCAGCAACCAAGGACTCACAGATACGCAGTATTTT. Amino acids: CASNQGLTDTQYF.

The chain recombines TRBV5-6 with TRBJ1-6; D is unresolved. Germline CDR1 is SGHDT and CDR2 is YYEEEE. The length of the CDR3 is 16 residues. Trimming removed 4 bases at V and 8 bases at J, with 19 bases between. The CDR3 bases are TGTGCCAGCAGCCAAGACTGGGGAGAGTCGGATTCACCCCTCCACTTT. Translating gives CASSQDWGESDSPLHF.

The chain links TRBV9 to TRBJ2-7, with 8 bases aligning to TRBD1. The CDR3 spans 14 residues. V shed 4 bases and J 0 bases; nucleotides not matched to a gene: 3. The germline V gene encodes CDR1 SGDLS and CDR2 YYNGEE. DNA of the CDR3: TGTGCCAGCAGCCCAGGGGGCGGCTCCTACGAGCAGTACTTC. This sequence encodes CASSPGGGSYEQYF.

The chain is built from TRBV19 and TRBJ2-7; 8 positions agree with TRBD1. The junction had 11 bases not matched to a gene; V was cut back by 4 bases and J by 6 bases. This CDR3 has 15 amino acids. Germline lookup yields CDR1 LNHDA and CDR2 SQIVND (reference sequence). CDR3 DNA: TGTGCCAGTAGTAGCGTTGGGGCAGGGGGCGGCGAGCAGTACTTC. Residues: CASSSVGAGGGEQYF.

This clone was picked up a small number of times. The CDR3 here is CASRPDRLNTGELFF. CDR3 DNA: TGTGCCAGCAGGCCGGACAGGCTGAACACCGGGGAGCTGTTTTTT. The chain joins TRBV27 to TRBJ2-2; 7 nucleotides line up with TRBD1. The CDR3 spans 15 residues. J lost 1 base, V lost 6 bases, and 5 bases had no gene match. Per germline, CDR1 MNHEY and CDR2 SMNVEV (reference sequence).

CDR3 amino acids: CASSVAGRANEKLFF. The CDR3 nucleotides read TGTGCCAGCAGTGTAGCCGGCAGGGCGAATGAAAAACTGTTTTTT. This chain joins TRBV2 and TRBJ1-4; tentative D call: TRBD1 (5 bases). V shed 4 bases and J shed 5 bases, with 14 bases lying between them. The CDR3 length is 15 residues. Looked up from germline, CDR1 is SNHLY and CDR2 is FYNNEI. Complete variable domain (other parts from reference TRBV2 and TRBJ1-4): EPEVTQTPSHQVTQMGQEVILRCVPISNHLYFYWYRQILGQKVEFLVSFYNNEISEKSEIFDDQFSVERPDGSNFTLKIRSTKLEDSAMYFCASSVAGRANEKLFFGSGTQLSVL.

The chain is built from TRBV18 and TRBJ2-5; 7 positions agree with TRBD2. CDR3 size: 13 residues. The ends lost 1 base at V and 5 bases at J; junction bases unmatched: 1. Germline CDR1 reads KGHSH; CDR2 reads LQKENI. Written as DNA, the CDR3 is TGTGCCAGCTCACCACAGGGAGGGGAGACCCAGTACTTC. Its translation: CASSPQGGETQYF.

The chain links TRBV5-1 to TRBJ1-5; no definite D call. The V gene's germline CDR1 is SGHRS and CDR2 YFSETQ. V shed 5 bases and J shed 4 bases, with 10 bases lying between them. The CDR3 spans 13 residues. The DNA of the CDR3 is TGCGCCAGCAGGCGAGATATGAATCAGCCCCAGCATTTT. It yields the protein CASRRDMNQPQHF.